A single sample gave rise to the 12 T cell receptor beta chains below, sequenced in a study of T-cell memory formation after mild COVID-19. TCRdb re-called the 5' RACE reads with MiXCR, one entry per CDR3 protein. Of tens of thousands of distinct CDR3 sequences in the sample, 28% were seen once. The sequencing sample was made of PBMCs or a T cell subset sorted from them (not recorded which). The origin of the receptors is a man younger than 30 who had mild COVID-19 (a few samples of this study predate the infection). Cell type and time point are not known.

This rearrangement joins TRBV4-1 to TRBJ1-1; D is undetermined. The CDR3 runs to 13 residues. V lost 1 base, J lost 0 bases, and 3 bases lay in between. Per the germline V gene, CDR1 is MGHRA and CDR2 is YSYEKL. CDR3 loop: CASSQGVNTEAFF. CDR3 DNA: TGCGCCAGCAGCCAAGGGGTGAACACTGAAGCTTTCTTT.

V usage is TRBV10-2 and J usage is TRBJ2-7, with 9 bases fitting TRBD2. The CDR3 sequence is 15 residues long. From germline, CDR1 is WSHSY and CDR2 SAAADI. V shed 0 bases and J 0 bases; nucleotides not matched to a gene: 0. The CDR3 region has the DNA TGCGCCAGCAGTGAGTCTAGCGGGGGCTCCTACGAGCAGTACTTC. It translates to CASSESSGGSYEQYF.

The chain carries TRBV23-1 and TRBJ2-6, with D possibly called TRBD1 or TRBD2 (5 bases each). TRBV23-1 is recorded as an ORF, its role being uncertain. Trimming stripped 0 bases from V and 4 bases from J, with 10 bases between. This CDR3 is 16 amino acids long. CDR3 in DNA: TGCGCCAGCAGTCAATCGGCTGGGACGGGGGCCAACGTCCTGACTTTC. This gives the protein CASSQSAGTGANVLTF.

This clonotype has a handful of counts. The chain links TRBV6-2 or TRBV6-3 to TRBJ2-2; the D gene could be TRBD1 or TRBD2 (5 bases each). Germline CDR1 is MNHEY and CDR2 is SVGEGT. The CDR3 is 15 residues long. V was trimmed by 2 bases and J by 4 bases, leaving 11 bases between them. CDR3 protein: CASSYPRETTGELFF. CDR3 in DNA: TGTGCCAGCAGTTACCCCAGGGAGACCACCGGGGAGCTGTTTTTT.

The chain is built from TRBV29-1 and TRBJ2-5, with D maybe TRBD1 (5 bases). This CDR3 is built from 13 residues. Trimming took 7 bases from V and 4 from J, leaving 16 bases between them. Germline CDR1 is SQVTM and CDR2 is ANQGSEA. The CDR3 bases are TGCAGCGCCGGAGACAGCTGGGGAGAGACCCAGTACTTC. Protein sequence: CSAGDSWGETQYF.

The rearrangement uses TRBV20-1 and TRBJ1-1, with 7 positions matching TRBD1. The germline V gene has CDR1 DFQATT and CDR2 SNEGSKA (reference sequence). The CDR3 has 13 residues. With 2 bases clipped from V and 11 bases from J, the junction kept 11 bases outside the gene matches. CDR3 DNA: TGCAGTGCTAGACTTCAATCCGACAGGGATGCTTTCTTT. Translating gives CSARLQSDRDAFF.

The CDR3 nucleotides are TGTGCCAGCAGTCAGGGACTAGCGGGGGGGCTTGGAACAGATACGCAGTATTTT. It yields the protein CASSQGLAGGLGTDTQYF. The chain employs TRBV6-2 or TRBV6-3 and TRBJ2-3; TRBD2 agrees at 16 bases. The CDR3 extends over 18 amino acids. The trim removed 5 bases at V and 3 bases at J, leaving 8 bases unmatched. Germline V gene data show CDR1 as MNHEY and CDR2 as SVGEGT.

This clonotype was seen only a few times. V is TRBV5-1 and J is TRBJ1-1; D possibly corresponds to TRBD1 (6 bases). CDR1 and CDR2 (germline): SGHRS, YFSETQ. This CDR3 spans 14 amino acids. V was clipped by 0 bases and J by 7 bases, with 13 bases between them. Here the CDR3 reads CASSLAPDRNEAFF. The CDR3 DNA sequence: TGCGCCAGCAGCTTGGCCCCGGACAGAAATGAAGCTTTCTTT.

This chain uses TRBV4-2 with TRBJ2-7; tentatively, D is TRBD2 (5 bases). This CDR3 comprises 13 residues. V lost 1 base, J lost 7 bases, and 11 bases lay in between. Germline V lookup: CDR1 LGHNA, CDR2 YNFKEQ. The CDR3 is CASSQGGLAEQYF. The CDR3, as DNA: TGTGCCAGCAGCCAAGGAGGACTTGCGGAGCAGTACTTC.

This sequence joins TRBV10-2 and TRBJ2-7; 9 positions agree with TRBD2. The V gene's germline CDR1 is WSHSY and CDR2 SAAADI. The CDR3 has 14 amino acids. V shed 4 bases, J shed 4 bases, and the junction held 5 bases outside the gene matches. The CDR3 loop is CASSGASGTYEQYV. The CDR3 DNA reads as TGCGCCAGCAGTGGGGCTAGCGGGACTTACGAGCAGTACGTC.

This chain links TRBV7-6 with TRBJ2-5, with 8 bases lining up with TRBD1. In germline, CDR1 is SGHVS, CDR2 FNYEAQ. This CDR3 has 14 amino acids. J gave up 5 bases and V 0 bases, and 2 bases lay outside the gene matches. The CDR3 protein is CASSLARGPETQYF. The CDR3 DNA follows: TGTGCCAGCAGCTTAGCCAGGGGGCCGGAGACCCAGTACTTC.

The chain employs TRBV5-1 and TRBJ2-3; D remains unclear. The CDR3 consists of 13 residues. V dropped 4 bases and J dropped 1 base, with 7 bases sitting between them. Per the germline V gene, CDR1 is SGHRS and CDR2 is YFSETQ. The CDR3 loop reads CASSPDRTDTQYF. The CDR3 DNA sequence: TGCGCCAGCAGCCCCGACCGCACAGATACGCAGTATTTT.